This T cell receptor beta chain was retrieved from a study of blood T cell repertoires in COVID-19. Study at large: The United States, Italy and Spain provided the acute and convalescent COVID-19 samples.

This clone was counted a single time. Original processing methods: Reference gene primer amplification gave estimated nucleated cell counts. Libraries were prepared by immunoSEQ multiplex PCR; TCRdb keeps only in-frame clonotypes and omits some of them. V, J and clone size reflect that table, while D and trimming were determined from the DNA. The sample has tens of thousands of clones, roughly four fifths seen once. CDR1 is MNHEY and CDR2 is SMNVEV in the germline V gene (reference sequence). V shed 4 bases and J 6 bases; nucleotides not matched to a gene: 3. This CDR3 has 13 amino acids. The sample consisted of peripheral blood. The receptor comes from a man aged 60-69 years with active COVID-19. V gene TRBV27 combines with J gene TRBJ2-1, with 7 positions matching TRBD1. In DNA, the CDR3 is TGTGCCAGCAGTTCCGGGACAGTCAATGAGCAGTTCTTC. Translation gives CASSSGTVNEQFF.